This T cell receptor beta chain was observed in a study of T cells after yellow fever vaccination. For the study at large: Low-cell-number fractions were prepared with SMART-Seq v4 Ultra Low Input.

Study-wide findings and caveats: A weaker but faster secondary response was observed, peaking on day 5 versus 15. Contaminating bulk clonotypes could be abundant in FACS-sorted repertoires. Booster sampling recovered most clones from primary vaccination (about 97% CD4, around 88% CD8).

TCRdb independently ran MiXCR on the 5' RACE reads; one entry per CDR3 protein. The sample consists of more than 75,000 distinct CDR3 sequences, over 8% of them appearing once. This clonotype came up a few times. The receptor was derived from a man between 18 and 35 years old who received the YFV17D yellow fever vaccine. Source: CD8+ T cells not binding an NS4B(214-222) dextramer, sorted from PBMCs, taken roughly 15 days after the first yellow fever vaccination.

CDR3 nucleotide sequence: TGTGCCAGCAGCTTAAAAGCGGGGTTCACAGATACGCAGTATTTT. Translating gives CASSLKAGFTDTQYF. The rearrangement links TRBV7-8 to TRBJ2-3; 7 nucleotides align to TRBD2. Germline V CDR1 and CDR2: SGHVS, FQNEAQ. V lost 2 bases to trimming and J lost 2 bases; unmatched junction nucleotides: 4. This CDR3 region has 15 residues.